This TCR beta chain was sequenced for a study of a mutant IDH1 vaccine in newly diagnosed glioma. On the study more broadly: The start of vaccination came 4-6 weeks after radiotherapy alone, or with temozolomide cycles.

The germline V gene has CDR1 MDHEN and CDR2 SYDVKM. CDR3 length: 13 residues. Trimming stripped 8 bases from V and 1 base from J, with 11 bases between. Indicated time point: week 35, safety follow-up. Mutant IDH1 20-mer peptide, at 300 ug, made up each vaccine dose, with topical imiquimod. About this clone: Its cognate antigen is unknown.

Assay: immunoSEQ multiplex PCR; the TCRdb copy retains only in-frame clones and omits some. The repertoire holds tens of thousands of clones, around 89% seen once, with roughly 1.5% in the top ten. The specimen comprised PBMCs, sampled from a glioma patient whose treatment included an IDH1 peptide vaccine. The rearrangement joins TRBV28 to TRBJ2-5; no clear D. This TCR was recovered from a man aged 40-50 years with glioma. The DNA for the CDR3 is TGTGCCAGCCAGCTAGGCGGCCAAGAGACCCAGTACTTC. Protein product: CASQLGGQETQYF.